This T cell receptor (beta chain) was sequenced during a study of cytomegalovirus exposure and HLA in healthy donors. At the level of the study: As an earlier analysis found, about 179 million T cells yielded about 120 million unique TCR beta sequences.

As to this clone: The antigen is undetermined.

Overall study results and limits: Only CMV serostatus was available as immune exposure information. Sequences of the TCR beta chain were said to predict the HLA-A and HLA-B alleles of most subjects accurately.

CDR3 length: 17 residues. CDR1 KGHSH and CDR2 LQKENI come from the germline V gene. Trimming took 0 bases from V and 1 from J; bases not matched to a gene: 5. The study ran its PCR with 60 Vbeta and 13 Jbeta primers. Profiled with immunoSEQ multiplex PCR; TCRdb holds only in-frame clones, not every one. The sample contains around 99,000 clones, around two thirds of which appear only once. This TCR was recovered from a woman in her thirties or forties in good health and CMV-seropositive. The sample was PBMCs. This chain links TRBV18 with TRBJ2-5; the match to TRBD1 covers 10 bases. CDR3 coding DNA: TGTGCCAGCTCACCACCGACAGGGGGCGCGCTCCAAGAGACCCAGTACTTC. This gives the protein CASSPPTGGALQETQYF. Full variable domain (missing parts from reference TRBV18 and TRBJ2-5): NAGVMQNPRHLVRRRGQEARLRCSPMKGHSHVYWYRQLPEEGLKFMVYLQKENIIDESGMPKERFSAEFPKEGPSILRIQQVVRGDSAAYFCASSPPTGGALQETQYFGPGTRLLVL.